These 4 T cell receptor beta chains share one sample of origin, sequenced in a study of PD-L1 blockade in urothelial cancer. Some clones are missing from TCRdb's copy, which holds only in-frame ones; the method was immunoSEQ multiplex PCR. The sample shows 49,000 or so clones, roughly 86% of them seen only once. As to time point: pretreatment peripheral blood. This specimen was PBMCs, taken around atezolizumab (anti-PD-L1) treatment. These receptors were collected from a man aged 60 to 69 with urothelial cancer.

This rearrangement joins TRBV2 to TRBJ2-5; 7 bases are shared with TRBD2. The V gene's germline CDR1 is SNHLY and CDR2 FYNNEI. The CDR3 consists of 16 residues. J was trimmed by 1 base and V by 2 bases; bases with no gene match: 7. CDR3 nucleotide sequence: TGTGCCAGCAGTGAAATTGGTGGGGGGGGCCAAGAGACCCAGTACTTC. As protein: CASSEIGGGGQETQYF.

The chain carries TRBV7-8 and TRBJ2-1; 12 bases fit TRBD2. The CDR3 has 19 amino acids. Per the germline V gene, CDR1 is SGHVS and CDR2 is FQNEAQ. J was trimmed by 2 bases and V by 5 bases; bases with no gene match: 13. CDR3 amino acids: CASSQDGLSSGRAYNEQFF. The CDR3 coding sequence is TGTGCCAGCAGCCAAGACGGATTATCTAGCGGGAGGGCCTACAATGAGCAGTTCTTC.

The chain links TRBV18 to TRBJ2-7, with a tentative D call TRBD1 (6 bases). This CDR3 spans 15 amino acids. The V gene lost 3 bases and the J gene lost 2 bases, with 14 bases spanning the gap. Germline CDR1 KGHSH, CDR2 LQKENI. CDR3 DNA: TGTGCCAGCTCACCCGGGACAAAAACCGCCTACGAGCAGTACTTC. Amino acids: CASSPGTKTAYEQYF.

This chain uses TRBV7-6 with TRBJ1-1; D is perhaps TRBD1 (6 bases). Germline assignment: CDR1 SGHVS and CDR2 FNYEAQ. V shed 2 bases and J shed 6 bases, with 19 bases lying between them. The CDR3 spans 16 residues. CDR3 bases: TGTGCCAGCAGCTTAACAGAGACAGGCTTTGATCCTGAAGCTTTCTTT. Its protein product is CASSLTETGFDPEAFF.